This paragraph reports one TCR beta chain. Repertoires were generated with immunoSEQ multiplex PCR, while TCRdb's copy carries only in-frame clones and drops some. The data hold about 85,000 clones, with around 92% observed a single time. These data come from a study of control samples from healthy donors and cancer patients. V lost 5 bases to trimming and J lost 6 bases, with 11 bases between them. CDR1 LNHDA and CDR2 SQIVND come from the germline V gene (reference sequence). The CDR3 consists of 13 residues. V is TRBV19 and J is TRBJ1-5, with a tentative D call TRBD1 (5 bases). This TCR was recovered from a man aged 45 to 65 in good health. The sequenced sample was blood. The CDR3 bases are TGTGCCAGTAGTTCAGGGATGGTTCAGCCCCAGCATTTT. Residues: CASSSGMVQPQHF. The full variable domain, rest sourced from reference TRBV19 and TRBJ1-5, is DGGITQSPKYLFRKEGQNVTLSCEQNLNHDAMYWYRQDPGQGLRLIYYSQIVNDFQKGDIAEGYSVSREKKESFPLTVTSAQKNPTAFYLCASSSGMVQPQHFGDGTRLSIL.